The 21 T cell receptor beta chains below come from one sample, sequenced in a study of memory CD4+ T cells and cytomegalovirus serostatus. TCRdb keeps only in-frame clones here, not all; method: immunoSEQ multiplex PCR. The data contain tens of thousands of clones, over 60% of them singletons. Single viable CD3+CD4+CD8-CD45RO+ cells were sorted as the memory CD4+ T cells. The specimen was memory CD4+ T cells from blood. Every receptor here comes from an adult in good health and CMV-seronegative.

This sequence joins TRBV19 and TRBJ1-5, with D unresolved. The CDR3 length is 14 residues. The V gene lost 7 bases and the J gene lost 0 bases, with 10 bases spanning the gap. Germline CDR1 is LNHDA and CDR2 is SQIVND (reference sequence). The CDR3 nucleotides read TGTGCCAGTAACTTTATGGTTAGCAATCAGCCCCAGCATTTT. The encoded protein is CASNFMVSNQPQHF.

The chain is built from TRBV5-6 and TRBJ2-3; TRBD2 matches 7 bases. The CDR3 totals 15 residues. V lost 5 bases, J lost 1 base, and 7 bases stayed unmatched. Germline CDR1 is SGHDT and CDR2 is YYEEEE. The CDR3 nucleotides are TGTGCCAGCAGGGGCGGAGCGGGGCGCACAGATACGCAGTATTTT. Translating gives CASRGGAGRTDTQYF.

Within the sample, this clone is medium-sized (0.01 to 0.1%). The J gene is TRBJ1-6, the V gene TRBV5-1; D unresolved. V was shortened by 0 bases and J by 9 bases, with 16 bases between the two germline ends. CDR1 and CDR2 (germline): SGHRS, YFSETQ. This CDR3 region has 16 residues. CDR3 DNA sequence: TGCGCCAGCAGCTTGGGGATCCGGGATACTAGTTCACCCCTCCACTTT. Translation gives CASSLGIRDTSSPLHF.

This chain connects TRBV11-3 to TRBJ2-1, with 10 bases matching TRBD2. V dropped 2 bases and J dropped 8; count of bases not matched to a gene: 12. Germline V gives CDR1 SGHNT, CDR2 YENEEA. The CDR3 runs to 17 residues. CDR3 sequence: CASSLSGERGGIYEQFF. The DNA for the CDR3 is TGTGCCAGCAGCTTATCGGGCGAGCGGGGGGGCATCTATGAGCAGTTCTTC.

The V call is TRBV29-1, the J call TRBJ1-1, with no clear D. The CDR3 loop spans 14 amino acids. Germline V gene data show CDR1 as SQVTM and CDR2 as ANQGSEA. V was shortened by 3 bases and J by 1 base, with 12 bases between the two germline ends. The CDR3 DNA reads TGCAGCGTTGATAAAGGAACGGGGAACACTGAAGCTTTCTTT. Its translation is CSVDKGTGNTEAFF.

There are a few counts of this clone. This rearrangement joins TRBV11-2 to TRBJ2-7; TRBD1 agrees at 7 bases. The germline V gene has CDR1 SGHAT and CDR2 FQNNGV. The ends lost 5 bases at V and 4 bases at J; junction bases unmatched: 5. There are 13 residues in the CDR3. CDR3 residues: CASSVNRGYEQYF. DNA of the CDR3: TGTGCCAGCAGCGTCAACAGGGGTTACGAGCAGTACTTC.

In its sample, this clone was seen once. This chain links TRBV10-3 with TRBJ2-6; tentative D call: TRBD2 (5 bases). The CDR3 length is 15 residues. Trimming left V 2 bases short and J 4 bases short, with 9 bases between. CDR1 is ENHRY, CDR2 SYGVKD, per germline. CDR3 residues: CAISEAGPGANVLTF. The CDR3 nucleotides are TGTGCCATCAGTGAGGCGGGCCCCGGGGCCAACGTCCTGACTTTC.

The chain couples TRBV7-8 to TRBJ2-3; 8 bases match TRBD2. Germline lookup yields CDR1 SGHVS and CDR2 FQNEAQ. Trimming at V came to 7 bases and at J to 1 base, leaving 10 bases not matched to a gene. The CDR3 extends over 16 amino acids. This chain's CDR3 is CASTSLAGGRTDTQYF. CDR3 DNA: TGTGCCAGCACGTCCCTAGCGGGCGGCCGCACAGATACGCAGTATTTT.

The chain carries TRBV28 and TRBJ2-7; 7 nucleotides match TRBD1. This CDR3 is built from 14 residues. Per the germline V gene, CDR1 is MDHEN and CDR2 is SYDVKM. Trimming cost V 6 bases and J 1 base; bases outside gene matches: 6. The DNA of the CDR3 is TGTGCCAGCAGAGGGTCAGGGGGATCCTACGAGCAGTACTTC. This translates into CASRGSGGSYEQYF.

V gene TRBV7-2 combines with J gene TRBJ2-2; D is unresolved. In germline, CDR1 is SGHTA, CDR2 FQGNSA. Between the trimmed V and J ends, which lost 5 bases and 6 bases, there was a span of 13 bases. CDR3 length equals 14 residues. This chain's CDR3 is CASSVQVRSGELFF. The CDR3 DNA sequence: TGTGCCAGCAGCGTACAAGTAAGATCCGGGGAGCTGTTTTTT.

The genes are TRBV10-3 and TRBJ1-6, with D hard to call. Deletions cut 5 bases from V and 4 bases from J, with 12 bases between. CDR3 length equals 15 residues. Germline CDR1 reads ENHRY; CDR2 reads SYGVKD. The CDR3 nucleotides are TGTGCCATCAGTCCCTCGTCCGGGTATAATTCACCCCTCCACTTT. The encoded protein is CAISPSSGYNSPLHF.

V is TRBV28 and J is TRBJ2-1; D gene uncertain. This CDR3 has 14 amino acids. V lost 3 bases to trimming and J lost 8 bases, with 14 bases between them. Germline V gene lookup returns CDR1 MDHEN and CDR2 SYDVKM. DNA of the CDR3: TGTGCCAGCAGTTTGTATAAGGGTGGCGATGAGCAGTTCTTC. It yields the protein CASSLYKGGDEQFF.

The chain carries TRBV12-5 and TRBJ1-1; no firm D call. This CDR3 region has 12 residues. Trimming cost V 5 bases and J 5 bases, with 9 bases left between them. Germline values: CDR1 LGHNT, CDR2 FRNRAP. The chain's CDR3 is CASGIKETEAFF. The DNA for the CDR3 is TGTGCTAGTGGTATCAAAGAGACTGAAGCTTTCTTT.

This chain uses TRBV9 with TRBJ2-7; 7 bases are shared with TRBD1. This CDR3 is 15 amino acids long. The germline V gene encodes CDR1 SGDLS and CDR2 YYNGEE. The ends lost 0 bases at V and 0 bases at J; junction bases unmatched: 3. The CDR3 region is CASSVGQGLSYEQYF. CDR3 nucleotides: TGTGCCAGCAGCGTAGGACAGGGCCTCTCCTACGAGCAGTACTTC.

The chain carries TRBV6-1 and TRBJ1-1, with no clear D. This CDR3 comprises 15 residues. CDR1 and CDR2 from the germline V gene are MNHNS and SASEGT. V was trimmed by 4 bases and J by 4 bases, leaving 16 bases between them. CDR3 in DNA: TGTGCCAGCAGTGGACGGACGGAAGCACGCACTGAAGCTTTCTTT. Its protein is CASSGRTEARTEAFF.

The CDR3 sequence: CASSNTGTKAYEQYF. CDR3 sequence (DNA): TGTGCCAGCAGTAATACAGGGACGAAAGCCTACGAGCAGTACTTC. This chain links TRBV28 with TRBJ2-7, with D tentatively TRBD1 (6 bases). The CDR3 runs to 15 residues. Germline V gene lookup returns CDR1 MDHEN and CDR2 SYDVKM. Trimming left V 5 bases short and J 2 bases short, with 16 bases between.

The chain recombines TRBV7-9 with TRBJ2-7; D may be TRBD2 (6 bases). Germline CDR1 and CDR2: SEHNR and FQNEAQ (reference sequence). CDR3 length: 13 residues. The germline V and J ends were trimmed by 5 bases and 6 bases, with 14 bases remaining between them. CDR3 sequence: CASSRESKGEQYF. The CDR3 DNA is TGTGCCAGCAGCCGGGAGTCAAAGGGCGAGCAGTACTTC.

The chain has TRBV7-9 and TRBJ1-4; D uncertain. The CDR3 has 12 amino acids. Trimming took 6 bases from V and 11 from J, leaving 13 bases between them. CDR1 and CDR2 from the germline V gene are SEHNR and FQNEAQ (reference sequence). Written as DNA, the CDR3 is TGTGCCAGCAGTCGAGAAGAGGAGAAACTGTTTTTT. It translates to CASSREEEKLFF.

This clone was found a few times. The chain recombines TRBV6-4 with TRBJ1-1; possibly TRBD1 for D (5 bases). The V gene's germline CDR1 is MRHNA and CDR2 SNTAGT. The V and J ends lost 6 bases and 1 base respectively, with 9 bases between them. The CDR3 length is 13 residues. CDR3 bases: TGTGCCAGCAGCAGGGACCCGAACACTGAAGCTTTCTTT. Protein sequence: CASSRDPNTEAFF.

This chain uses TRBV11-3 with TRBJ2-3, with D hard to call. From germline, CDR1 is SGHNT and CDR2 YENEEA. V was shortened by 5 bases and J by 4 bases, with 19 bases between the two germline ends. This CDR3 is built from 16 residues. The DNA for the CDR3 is TGTGCCAGCAGCCCAATCCTGGGTGTATCCCCAGATACGCAGTATTTT. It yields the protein CASSPILGVSPDTQYF.

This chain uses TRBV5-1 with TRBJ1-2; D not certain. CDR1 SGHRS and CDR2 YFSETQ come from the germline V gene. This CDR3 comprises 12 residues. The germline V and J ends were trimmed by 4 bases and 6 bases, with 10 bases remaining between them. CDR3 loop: CASSDDFDGYTF. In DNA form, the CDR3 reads TGCGCCAGCAGCGATGATTTTGATGGCTACACCTTC.